This entry describes one TCR beta chain. The data derive from a study of cytotoxic CD8 clonotypes in ibrutinib-treated CLL. The planned depth of sequencing spanned 1 in 200,000 to 1 in 1 million T cells. Clones were sequenced by immunoSEQ multiplex PCR, and TCRdb holds only the in-frame ones, with some missing. Of 15,000 to 20,000 clones in the sample, under 75% are singletons; the top ten hold about 25%. This material consisted of PBMCs, taken after 12 months of ibrutinib treatment. The receptor comes from a human donor with chronic lymphocytic leukemia.

Here the CDR3 reads CASGNPGELETQYF. DNA for the CDR3: TGTGCCAGCGGAAATCCAGGGGAATTGGAGACCCAGTACTTC. The chain links TRBV6-1 to TRBJ2-5; possibly TRBD1 for D (6 bases). Per the germline V gene, CDR1 is MNHNS and CDR2 is SASEGT. V was shortened by 8 bases and J by 5 bases, with 18 bases between the two germline ends. The CDR3 is 14 residues long.